These 10 T cell receptor beta chains came from one sample sequenced in a study of OX40 agonist ivuxolimab in advanced cancers. Sequencing used immunoSEQ multiplex PCR; TCRdb keeps in-frame clones, though not all of them. Of about 89,000 clones listed, about 88% are singletons. The sample consisted of CD4+ or CD8+ T cells sorted from blood, taken in a trial of the OX40 agonist ivuxolimab. These TCRs come from an adult with an advanced solid tumor such as melanoma, head and neck, liver or kidney cancer.

The V and J genes are TRBV6-5 and TRBJ1-3; D perhaps matches TRBD1 (5 bases). CDR1 and CDR2 from the germline V gene are MNHEY and SVGAGI. V lost 8 bases, J lost 2 bases, and 7 bases lay in between. The CDR3 consists of 12 residues. The CDR3 region has the DNA TGTGCCAGCTGGGACCCTGGAAACACCATATATTTT. Translating it yields CASWDPGNTIYF.

The chain carries TRBV30 and TRBJ1-4; D gene uncertain. Trimming removed 0 bases from V and 4 bases from J, with 15 bases in between. The CDR3 covers 16 residues. Germline values: CDR1 GTSNPN, CDR2 SVGIG (reference sequence). The CDR3, as DNA: TGTGCCTGGAGTGTCTACCGACCATCTCTTAATGAAAAACTGTTTTTT. Protein sequence: CAWSVYRPSLNEKLFF.

The CDR3 DNA reads as TGCGCCAGCAGTCCTCGGGGGCGCGACACAGATACGCAGTATTTT. Residues: CASSPRGRDTDTQYF. This sequence joins TRBV23-1 and TRBJ2-3; TRBD1 or TRBD2 may be the D gene (6 bases each). TRBV23-1 is annotated as an ORF whose role is uncertain. V was trimmed by 4 bases and J by 2 bases, leaving 13 bases between them. This CDR3 comprises 15 residues.

This chain connects TRBV23-1 to TRBJ1-3; possibly TRBD1 for D (5 bases). TRBV23-1 has ORF status, its function being uncertain. The CDR3 runs to 18 residues. Trimming shortened V by 9 bases and J by 0 bases, and 24 bases separated the two germline ends. Written as DNA, the CDR3 is TGCGCCAGAGTCCCCTTTCCGGACAAGTCAACCTCTGGAAACACCATATATTTT. Amino acid sequence: CARVPFPDKSTSGNTIYF.

This chain uses TRBV18 with TRBJ1-2, with 7 positions matching TRBD1. The CDR3 runs 14 residues. CDR1 and CDR2 from the germline V gene are KGHSH and LQKENI. The V gene end was trimmed by 3 bases and the J gene end by 8 bases; junction bases not matched to a gene: 9. As DNA, the CDR3 is TGTGCCAGCTCACCCAATACAGGGGCCGTCGGCTACACCTTC. It codes for CASSPNTGAVGYTF.

The V call is TRBV4-3, the J call TRBJ1-3; D call uncertain. Germline V gene data show CDR1 as LGHNA and CDR2 as YSLEER. The CDR3 has 15 residues. The V end was cut by 0 bases, the J end by 0 bases, with 6 bases between. Here the CDR3 DNA reads TGCGCCAGCAGCCAAGATGTCCCCTCTGGAAACACCATATATTTT. It is translated as CASSQDVPSGNTIYF.

The chain couples TRBV19 to TRBJ1-2; no definite D call. The CDR3 runs to 15 residues. V was clipped by 0 bases and J by 0 bases, with 8 bases between them. The germline gives CDR1 LNHDA, CDR2 SQIVND (reference sequence). CDR3 DNA: TGTGCCAGTAGTATAGAGAGCGCTACTAACTATGGCTACACCTTC. Translation gives CASSIESATNYGYTF.

The chain employs TRBV18 and TRBJ2-7; TRBD1 aligns across 7 bases. Germline V gives CDR1 KGHSH, CDR2 LQKENI. This CDR3 is 16 amino acids long. Germline trimming cut 6 bases from V and 0 bases from J; bases unmatched to any gene: 11. The DNA of the CDR3 is TGTGCCAGCTCGCCAAAACAGGGGTCGACCTCCTACGAGCAGTACTTC. As protein: CASSPKQGSTSYEQYF. The full variable domain, in which reference TRBV18 and TRBJ2-7 provide the parts outside the CDR3, is NAGVMQNPRHLVRRRGQEARLRCSPMKGHSHVYWYRQLPEEGLKFMVYLQKENIIDESGMPKERFSAEFPKEGPSILRIQQVVRGDSAAYFCASSPKQGSTSYEQYFGPGTRLTVT.

The chain is built from TRBV5-4 and TRBJ1-4, with a tentative D call TRBD1 (5 bases). This CDR3 region has 15 residues. Trimming took 5 bases from V and 0 from J, leaving 11 bases between them. From germline, CDR1 is SGHNT and CDR2 YYREEE (reference sequence). The CDR3: CASRSDSTTNEKLFF. The CDR3 region has the DNA TGTGCCAGCAGATCCGACAGTACAACTAATGAAAAACTGTTTTTT.

This sequence joins TRBV7-2 and TRBJ2-2, with TRBD2 matching 10 bases. Looked up from germline, CDR1 is SGHTA and CDR2 is FQGNSA. The CDR3 contains 16 residues. With 4 bases clipped from V and 1 base from J, the junction kept 3 bases outside the gene matches. The CDR3 sequence is CASSSTSGLNTGELFF. The CDR3 DNA sequence: TGTGCCAGCAGCTCGACTAGCGGGTTGAACACCGGGGAGCTGTTTTTT.